This T cell receptor beta chain appears in the sequencing data of a study of OX40 agonist ivuxolimab in advanced cancers. The count of this clone is one. Its antigen is unknown. Between the trimmed V and J ends, which lost 5 bases and 5 bases, there was a span of 16 bases. The CDR3 is made up of 14 amino acids. Germline values: CDR1 MNHEY, CDR2 SVGAGI. Assay: immunoSEQ multiplex PCR; the TCRdb copy retains only in-frame clones and omits some. The sample records tens of thousands of clones, under 90% being singletons. Study observations and caveats: CD4+ T cells averaged fewer expanded clones than CD8+ T cells. Certain nonresponding patients likewise had low normalized T-cell clonal expansion.

The sequencing here drew on CD4+ or CD8+ T cells sorted from blood, taken in a trial of the OX40 agonist ivuxolimab. The chain links TRBV6-5 to TRBJ2-7, with D possibly TRBD2 on 5 matching bases. The receptor's source is an adult with an advanced solid tumor such as melanoma, head and neck, liver or kidney cancer. The CDR3 region is CASSPPTGSDEQYF. For the CDR3, the DNA is TGTGCCAGCAGTCCACCGACGGGGTCGGACGAGCAGTACTTC.